These 10 T cell receptor beta chains were all obtained from the same sample, sequenced in a study of T-cell reconstitution after alpha-beta-depleted transplantation in children. Preparation of the TCRbeta library involved a method that used unique molecular identifiers. Each CDR3 protein is one row after TCRdb ran MiXCR on the PCR reads. This sample yields 490,000 or so distinct CDR3 sequences, of which 10% are seen a single time; approximately 2% belongs to the top ten. The material sequenced was PBMCs, taken before TCRalphabeta/CD19-depleted stem cell transplant. The receptor set was obtained from a child aged 2-15 years with inherited bone marrow failure, due to receive a stem cell transplant.

V usage is TRBV5-1 and J usage is TRBJ1-6; 12 nucleotides line up with TRBD1. The germline V gene has CDR1 SGHRS and CDR2 YFSETQ. The CDR3 sequence is 17 residues long. V lost 6 bases to trimming and J lost 7 bases; unmatched junction nucleotides: 11. CDR3 amino acids: CASNARDRGPENSPLHF. CDR3 nucleotide sequence: TGCGCCAGCAATGCCCGGGACAGGGGGCCGGAGAATTCACCCCTCCACTTT.

This clonotype came up many times. V is TRBV25-1 and J is TRBJ2-5; 11 positions agree with TRBD2. The germline gives CDR1 MGHDK, CDR2 SYGVNS. V dropped 3 bases and J dropped 5; count of bases not matched to a gene: 11. This CDR3 is 17 amino acids long. The CDR3 spells CASSESVAGGPVETQYF. CDR3 in DNA: TGTGCCAGCAGTGAGTCGGTAGCGGGAGGGCCGGTCGAGACCCAGTACTTC.

This clonotype was seen ten or more times. J is TRBJ2-7 and V is TRBV27, with TRBD2 identical over 8 bases. Germline V gene sequence: CDR1 MNHEY, CDR2 SMNVEV (reference sequence). V shed 2 bases and J 12 bases; nucleotides not matched to a gene: 12. The CDR3 spans 14 residues. CDR3 bases: TGTGCCAGCAGTTTAGCCTCGTTGAGCGGGAGCACGTACTTC. Its translation: CASSLASLSGSTYF.

In its sample, this clonotype was seen many times. The V gene is TRBV5-1, the J gene TRBJ2-5; 7 bases are a match to TRBD2. Per germline, CDR1 SGHRS and CDR2 YFSETQ. The CDR3 contains 15 residues. V dropped 0 bases and J dropped 5; count of bases not matched to a gene: 7. As DNA, the CDR3 is TGCGCCAGCAGCTTGGCCTGGGAGGGAGAGGAGACCCAGTACTTC. Protein product: CASSLAWEGEETQYF.

This clonotype was observed at least ten times. The chain links TRBV5-1 to TRBJ2-7, with D uncertain. CDR1 and CDR2 from the germline V gene are SGHRS and YFSETQ. The CDR3 consists of 14 residues. V gave up 1 base and J gave up 2 bases, with 10 bases separating them. The chain's CDR3 is CASSLTVPTYEQYF. CDR3 coding DNA: TGCGCCAGCAGCTTGACAGTCCCAACCTACGAGCAGTACTTC.

This clonotype was recorded a few times. This sequence joins TRBV23-1 and TRBJ2-1, with 13 bases fitting TRBD2. TRBV23-1 is an ORF, and what it does is uncertain. V lost 6 bases and J lost 8; bases outside the gene matches: 16. The CDR3 sequence is 18 residues long. The CDR3 region is CASSPLAGGPGGGDEQFF. CDR3 sequence (DNA): TGCGCCAGCAGCCCACTAGCGGGAGGGCCAGGGGGTGGTGATGAGCAGTTCTTC.

V usage is TRBV7-9 and J usage is TRBJ1-5; tentative D call: TRBD1 (6 bases). This CDR3 has 17 residues. The ends were cut back, 0 bases at V and 1 base at J, with 13 bases in the middle. Germline values: CDR1 SEHNR, CDR2 FQNEAQ (reference sequence). The CDR3 protein is CASSLADQGRSNQPQHF. CDR3 nucleotides: TGTGCCAGCAGCTTAGCCGACCAGGGGCGCAGCAATCAGCCCCAGCATTTT.

Details on this clonotype: A much more abundant neighbour one base away suggests this may be a read error. The chain links TRBV4-1 to TRBJ1-1; 7 bases are a match to TRBD1. Per the germline V gene, CDR1 is MGHRA and CDR2 is YSYEKL. The CDR3 extends over 13 amino acids. CDR3 sequence reads: CASSNRGATEALF. DNA of the CDR3: TGCGCCAGCAGCAACAGGGGAGCCACTGAAGCTCTCTTT.

This clonotype was found many times. The rearrangement uses TRBV30 and TRBJ2-2; no firm D call. The CDR3 spans 10 residues. V lost 5 bases, J lost 5 bases, and 3 bases lay in between. Germline V CDR1 and CDR2: GTSNPN, SVGIG (reference sequence). This CDR3 reads CAWGTGELFF. The CDR3 nucleotides read TGTGCCTGGGGGACCGGGGAGCTGTTTTTT.

In its sample, this clonotype was seen many times. The rearrangement links TRBV12-3 or TRBV12-4 to TRBJ2-7, with a possible D match to TRBD1 (5 bases). Deletions cut 2 bases from V and 0 bases from J, with 23 bases between. The CDR3 is made up of 19 amino acids. The CDR3 DNA follows: TGTGCCAGCAGTTTAAGGGGTCTTATTGCCAGAGATCGCTCCTACGAGCAGTACTTC. This codes for CASSLRGLIARDRSYEQYF.